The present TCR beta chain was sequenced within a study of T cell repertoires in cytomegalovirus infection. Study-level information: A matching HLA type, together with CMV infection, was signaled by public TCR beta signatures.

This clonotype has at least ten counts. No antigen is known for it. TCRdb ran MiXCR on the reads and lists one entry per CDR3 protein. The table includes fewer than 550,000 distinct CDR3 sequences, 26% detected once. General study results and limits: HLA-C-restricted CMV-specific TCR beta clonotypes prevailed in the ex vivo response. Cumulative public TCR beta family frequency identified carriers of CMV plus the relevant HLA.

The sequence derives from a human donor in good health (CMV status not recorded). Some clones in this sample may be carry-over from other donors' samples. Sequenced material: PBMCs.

The CDR3 sequence is CASSPRTGGGEKLFF. The CDR3 region has the DNA TGTGCCAGCAGCCCGCGGACAGGGGGCGGCGAAAAACTGTTTTTT. The chain combines TRBV7-2 with TRBJ1-4; 11 bases match TRBD1. The CDR3 sequence is 15 residues long. The trim removed 5 bases at V and 8 bases at J, leaving 7 bases unmatched. Germline CDR1 and CDR2: SGHTA and FQGNSA. The variable domain in full, with the rest retrieved from reference TRBV7-2 and TRBJ1-4, is GAGVSQSPSNKVTEKGKDVELRCDPISGHTALYWYRQSLGQGLEFLIYFQGNSAPDKSGLPSDRFSAERTGGSVSTLTIQRTQQEDSAVYLCASSPRTGGGEKLFFGSGTQLSVL.